This TCR beta chain is from a study of T cell repertoires in cytomegalovirus infection. TCRdb fed the reads into MiXCR, producing one record per CDR3 protein. The sample gives 150,000 or so distinct CDR3 sequences, 32% of which show up once; about 50% is in the top ten. Broader study findings: Of the TCR beta families, the public ones yielded a cumulative frequency that identified carriers of CMV plus the relevant HLA.

Note on this clonotype: What it binds is not known.

The CDR3 is 16 amino acids. Germline CDR1 reads GTSNPN; CDR2 reads SVGIG (reference sequence). V shed 5 bases and J shed 4 bases, with 23 bases lying between them. Sequencing used CD8+ T cells from cultured PBMCs, obtained from culture after CMV antigen stimulation. The source of this sequence is a human donor in good health (CMV status not recorded). Some clones in this sample may be carry-over from other donors' samples. The chain recombines TRBV30 with TRBJ1-2, with D perhaps TRBD1 (6 bases). CDR3 DNA: TGTGCCTGGCTCCTTCCACAGGGCCGCGAGAGCTATGGCTACACCTTC. This gives the protein CAWLLPQGRESYGYTF. Variable domain in full (rest from reference TRBV30 and TRBJ1-2): SQTIHQWPATLVQPVGSPLSLECTVEGTSNPNLYWYRQAAGRGLQLLFYSVGIGQISSEVPQNLSASRPQDRQFILSSKKLLLSDSGFYLCAWLLPQGRESYGYTFGSGTRLTVV.